The 18 T cell receptor beta chains below all came from one sample that was sequenced in a study of cytomegalovirus exposure and HLA in healthy donors. It was with 60 Vbeta and 13 Jbeta primers that the PCR ran. Here immunoSEQ multiplex PCR was the method, and the copy in TCRdb shows in-frame clones only, minus some. The repertoire holds some 140,000 clones, with roughly 74% as singletons. What was sequenced was PBMCs. These receptors were taken from a man between 18 and 29 years old in good health and CMV-seronegative.

The chain couples TRBV28 to TRBJ1-5, with 11 bases that match TRBD1. Unmatched junction bases numbered 3, after V lost 6 bases and J lost 2 bases. This CDR3 comprises 15 residues. CDR1 and CDR2 (germline): MDHEN, SYDVKM. This CDR3 is CASRGTGGRNQPQHF. The CDR3 region has the DNA TGTGCCAGCAGAGGGACAGGGGGGCGCAATCAGCCCCAGCATTTT.

The V gene is TRBV19, the J gene TRBJ1-2; 7 bases are a match to TRBD1. Unmatched junction bases numbered 6, after V lost 10 bases and J lost 4 bases. CDR3 size: 12 residues. Germline CDR1 is LNHDA and CDR2 is SQIVND (reference sequence). CDR3 in DNA: TGTGCCACCCTAGGGGGCAGCTATGGCTACACCTTC. Amino acid sequence: CATLGGSYGYTF.

The chain links TRBV5-1 to TRBJ1-3; 8 bases are a match to TRBD1. This CDR3 is built from 19 residues. Germline V gene sequence: CDR1 SGHRS, CDR2 YFSETQ. Germline trimming cut 4 bases from V and 0 bases from J; bases unmatched to any gene: 15. CDR3 amino acids: CASSRSQWTGTVSGNTIYF. CDR3 in DNA: TGCGCCAGCAGCCGCTCCCAGTGGACAGGGACCGTCTCTGGAAACACCATATATTTT.

The chain uses TRBV5-5 and TRBJ1-1; tentative D call: TRBD1 (5 bases). This CDR3 is 14 amino acids long. V shed 4 bases and J shed 5 bases, with 15 bases lying between them. The V gene's germline CDR1 is SGHKS and CDR2 YYEKEE (reference sequence). CDR3 protein: CASSPAGGITEAFF. CDR3 nucleotide sequence: TGTGCCAGCAGCCCGGCGGGGGGGATTACTGAAGCTTTCTTT.

The rearrangement uses TRBV27 and TRBJ1-2; the D is unclear. The V gene's germline CDR1 is MNHEY and CDR2 SMNVEV (reference sequence). V was trimmed by 4 bases and J by 2 bases, leaving 20 bases between them. The CDR3 sequence is 17 residues long. In DNA, the CDR3 is TGTGCCAGCAGTTCCCCCCCAAAGGGAGGATTAAACTATGGCTACACCTTC. Amino acid sequence: CASSSPPKGGLNYGYTF.

The chain is built from TRBV5-1 and TRBJ1-4, with 7 nucleotides matching TRBD1. Germline values: CDR1 SGHRS, CDR2 YFSETQ. Trimming removed 0 bases from V and 8 bases from J; junction bases left unmatched: 10. CDR3 length: 16 residues. The CDR3: CASSLGRGQRGEKLFF. As DNA, the CDR3 is TGCGCCAGCAGCTTGGGAAGGGGGCAAAGGGGAGAAAAACTGTTTTTT. The full variable domain, rest sourced from reference TRBV5-1 and TRBJ1-4, is KAGVTQTPRYLIKTRGQQVTLSCSPISGHRSVSWYQQTPGQGLQFLFEYFSETQRNKGNFPGRFSGRQFSNSRSEMNVSTLELGDSALYLCASSLGRGQRGEKLFFGSGTQLSVL.

This sequence joins TRBV6-5 and TRBJ2-7, with 7 bases matching TRBD2. Germline-derived CDR1 and CDR2 are MNHEY and SVGAGI. J gave up 2 bases and V 0 bases, and 7 bases lay outside the gene matches. The CDR3 has 16 amino acids. CDR3 residues: CASSYSSGGSPYEQYF. CDR3 in DNA: TGTGCCAGCAGTTACTCTTCGGGGGGATCCCCCTACGAGCAGTACTTC.

This clone appeared a few times. The rearrangement joins TRBV7-9 to TRBJ2-5, with D possibly being TRBD1 (6 bases). This CDR3 region has 14 residues. Trimming stripped 3 bases from V and 1 base from J, with 9 bases between. The germline V gene has CDR1 SEHNR and CDR2 FQNEAQ (reference sequence). The CDR3 spells CASSFGQSQETQYF. The CDR3 DNA reads as TGTGCCAGCAGCTTTGGACAGAGCCAAGAGACCCAGTACTTC.

This clone has a handful of counts. The rearrangement uses TRBV19 and TRBJ2-1; D possibly corresponds to TRBD1 (5 bases). Germline CDR1 and CDR2: LNHDA and SQIVND (reference sequence). V gave up 5 bases and J gave up 4 bases, with 18 bases separating them. The CDR3 is 16 residues long. CDR3 amino acids: CASSFLQALVYNEQFF. As DNA, the CDR3 is TGTGCCAGTAGTTTTTTACAGGCATTAGTTTACAATGAGCAGTTCTTC.

This clone was seen more than once but under ten times. This chain's CDR3 is CASSEVSENTEAFF. The CDR3 coding sequence is TGTGCCAGCAGTGAAGTCAGTGAGAACACTGAAGCTTTCTTT. The genes are TRBV6-5 and TRBJ1-1; D is uncertain. The V gene's germline CDR1 is MNHEY and CDR2 SVGAGI. The CDR3 loop spans 14 amino acids. The ends were cut back, 5 bases at V and 1 base at J, with 11 bases in the middle.

The sample holds a few counts of this clone. The rearrangement uses TRBV7-9 and TRBJ1-5; D call uncertain. The CDR3 totals 14 residues. The V end lost 2 bases, the J end lost 7 bases, and 12 bases lay between the germline ends. Germline lookup yields CDR1 SEHNR and CDR2 FQNEAQ (reference sequence). The chain's CDR3 is CASSLTEVGQPQHF. DNA for the CDR3: TGTGCCAGCAGCTTAACGGAGGTAGGCCAGCCCCAGCATTTT. Filled out from reference TRBV7-9 and TRBJ1-5, the complete variable domain reads DTGVSQNPRHKITKRGQNVTFRCDPISEHNRLYWYRQTLGQGPEFLTYFQNEAQLEKSRLLSDRFSAERPKGSFSTLEIQRTEQGDSAMYLCASSLTEVGQPQHFGDGTRLSIL.

This clone has only a few counts. This sequence joins TRBV7-9 and TRBJ2-7, with 7 bases aligning to TRBD2. The V gene's germline CDR1 is SEHNR and CDR2 FQNEAQ (reference sequence). Trimming cost V 2 bases and J 0 bases; bases outside gene matches: 7. CDR3 size: 16 residues. The CDR3 nucleotides read TGTGCCAGCAGCTTACCGGCCGGGGGGAACTCCTACGAGCAGTACTTC. Translated, it gives CASSLPAGGNSYEQYF.

CDR3 sequence (DNA): TGTGCCAGCAGCTTAGCCAGGGGGCCCCACAATGAGCAGTTCTTC. Amino acids: CASSLARGPHNEQFF. This chain connects TRBV11-2 to TRBJ2-1, with 8 bases fitting TRBD1. Germline V CDR1 and CDR2: SGHAT, FQNNGV. V dropped 1 base and J dropped 5; count of bases not matched to a gene: 4. There are 15 residues in the CDR3. The entire variable domain, with the rest obtained from reference TRBV11-2 and TRBJ2-1, is as follows: EAGVAQSPRYKIIEKRQSVAFWCNPISGHATLYWYQQILGQGPKLLIQFQNNGVVDDSQLPKDRFSAERLKGVDSTLKIQPAKLEDSAVYLCASSLARGPHNEQFFGPGTRLTVL.

V gene TRBV30 combines with J gene TRBJ1-1, with a tentative D call TRBD1 (5 bases). In germline, CDR1 is GTSNPN, CDR2 SVGIG (reference sequence). V lost 2 bases and J lost 10, with 14 bases in between. The CDR3 contains 12 residues. CDR3 residues: CAWSPRVRRAFF. The CDR3, as DNA: TGTGCCTGGAGTCCCAGGGTCCGACGAGCTTTCTTT.

The chain employs TRBV7-9 and TRBJ1-4, with a weak D call TRBD1 (5 bases). From germline, CDR1 is SEHNR and CDR2 FQNEAQ (reference sequence). V shed 2 bases and J shed 7 bases, with 17 bases lying between them. The CDR3 is made up of 16 amino acids. The CDR3 region has the DNA TGTGCCAGCAGCTTACGTTTTGTTGCAGGGATTGAAAAACTGTTTTTT. It translates to CASSLRFVAGIEKLFF. The full variable domain, completed using reference TRBV7-9 and TRBJ1-4, is DTGVSQNPRHKITKRGQNVTFRCDPISEHNRLYWYRQTLGQGPEFLTYFQNEAQLEKSRLLSDRFSAERPKGSFSTLEIQRTEQGDSAMYLCASSLRFVAGIEKLFFGSGTQLSVL.

The V and J genes are TRBV5-1 and TRBJ2-5, with a weak D call TRBD2 (6 bases). Trimming stripped 4 bases from V and 4 bases from J, with 17 bases between. Germline V gene sequence: CDR1 SGHRS, CDR2 YFSETQ. There are 15 residues in the CDR3. The CDR3 nucleotides read TGCGCCAGCAGCCCCGCAGGAGGGATGGGAGAGACCCAGTACTTC. Translation gives CASSPAGGMGETQYF. The whole variable domain, remainder taken from reference TRBV5-1 and TRBJ2-5, is KAGVTQTPRYLIKTRGQQVTLSCSPISGHRSVSWYQQTPGQGLQFLFEYFSETQRNKGNFPGRFSGRQFSNSRSEMNVSTLELGDSALYLCASSPAGGMGETQYFGPGTRLLVL.

The sample holds one count of this clone. The chain uses TRBV7-9 and TRBJ2-7, with D perhaps TRBD1 (6 bases). Per germline, CDR1 SEHNR and CDR2 FQNEAQ (reference sequence). The V end was cut by 10 bases, the J end by 6 bases, with 13 bases between. This CDR3 has 11 amino acids. CDR3 nucleotide sequence: TGTGCCACTACCACAGGGTTCGAGCAGTACTTC. Protein sequence: CATTTGFEQYF.

The sample holds one count of this clone. The V call is TRBV15, the J call TRBJ2-3, with TRBD2 as a possible D gene (6 bases). CDR3 length equals 15 residues. Germline V gene sequence: CDR1 LNHNV, CDR2 YYDKDF (reference sequence). V lost 6 bases, J lost 2 bases, and 15 bases lay in between. CDR3 bases: TGTGCCACCAGAGGGGATCGGGACTTCACAGATACGCAGTATTTT. Protein product: CATRGDRDFTDTQYF.